This TCR beta chain was sequenced during a study of T-cell reconstitution after alpha-beta-depleted transplantation in children. CDR1 and CDR2 from the germline V gene are DFQATT and SNEGSKA (reference sequence). V dropped 3 bases and J dropped 7 bases, with 13 bases sitting between them. CDR3 length: 14 amino acids. This sample's TCRbeta library carried unique molecular identifier barcodes. TCRdb re-called the PCR reads through MiXCR, storing one row per CDR3 protein. The sample contains about 400,000 distinct CDR3 sequences, around 20% of which appear only once. The receptor comes from a human donor who donated a stem cell graft to a child with acute myeloid leukemia. The starting material was PBMCs from the stem cell graft donor, obtained from the stem cell graft. The chain has TRBV20-1 and TRBJ1-6; tentative D call: TRBD1 (6 bases). The CDR3: CSASVPGENSPLHF. The DNA of the CDR3 is TGCAGTGCTAGCGTTCCAGGGGAAAATTCACCCCTCCACTTT.